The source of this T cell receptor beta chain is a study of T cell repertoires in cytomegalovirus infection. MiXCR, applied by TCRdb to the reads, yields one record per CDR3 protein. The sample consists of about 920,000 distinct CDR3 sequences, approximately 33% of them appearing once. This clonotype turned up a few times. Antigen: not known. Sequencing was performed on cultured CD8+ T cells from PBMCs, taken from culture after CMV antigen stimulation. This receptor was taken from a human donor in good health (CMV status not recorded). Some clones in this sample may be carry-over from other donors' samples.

The CDR3, as DNA: TGTGCCAGCAGCCACGTATCTGGGGAGCAGTTCTTC. It yields the protein CASSHVSGEQFF. This chain joins TRBV14 and TRBJ2-1; D not resolved. From germline, CDR1 is SGHDN and CDR2 FVKESK. CDR3 size: 12 residues. V shed 3 bases and J shed 10 bases, with 10 bases lying between them. Together with reference TRBV14 and TRBJ2-1, the CDR3 gives the full variable domain: EAGVTQFPSHSVIEKGQTVTLRCDPISGHDNLYWYRRVMGKEIKFLLHFVKESKQDESGMPNNRFLAERTGGTYSTLKVQPAELEDSGVYFCASSHVSGEQFFGPGTRLTVL.